A selection of T cell receptor beta chains follows, all from one sample in a study of blood T cell repertoires in COVID-19. Sequencing used immunoSEQ multiplex PCR; TCRdb keeps in-frame clones, though not all of them. The sample shows roughly 140,000 clones, around 85% of them seen only once. The sequenced material came from peripheral blood. The origin of the receptors is a woman in her seventies with acute or convalescent COVID-19. Each CDR3 is given with its conserved first and last residue. The D gene is left open where the match is weak. Size tells how often a clone was seen (once, few, many) or the class of an expanded clone, and some rows leave it out.

D gene,V gene,J gene,clone size,CDR3 DNA,CDR3 protein
TRBD1,TRBV3-1/TRBV3-2,TRBJ1-2,once,TGTGCCAGCAGCCAAGAGCGAACAGGGGGCCCCTATGGCTACACCTTC,CASSQERTGGPYGYTF
TRBD2,TRBV7-2,TRBJ2-4,-,TGTGCCAGCAGCTTAGGGCGGGGGGGCCTCGGCATTCAGTACTTC,CASSLGRGGLGIQYF
-,TRBV7-9,TRBJ2-1,-,TGTGCCAGCAGCTGGGAGGGGGGTAGCAGTGAGCAGTTCTTC,CASSWEGGSSEQFF
-,TRBV5-1,TRBJ2-3,-,TGCGCCAGCAGCTTTGTAACGAGGCAGTATTTT,CASSFVTRQYF
TRBD1,TRBV5-1,TRBJ1-1,-,TGCGCCAGCAGCCAGGAGGGACAGTATAACACTGAAGCTTTCTTT,CASSQEGQYNTEAFF
-,TRBV25-1,TRBJ1-5,few,TGTGCCAGCAGTGAAGGTTCGGGTAGCAATCAGCCCCAGCATTTT,CASSEGSGSNQPQHF
-,TRBV19,TRBJ1-6,-,TGTGCCAGTAGTATTGAGGGGACAAATAATTCACCCCTCCACTTT,CASSIEGTNNSPLHF
-,TRBV9,TRBJ1-5,-,TGTGCCAGCAGTTTCCGGGACTCGACTCAGCCCCAGCATTTT,CASSFRDSTQPQHF
-,TRBV7-7,TRBJ1-3,-,TGTGCTAGCAGCCCGAGGTTTGGGGGGGCGAACGGAAACACCATATATTTT,CASSPRFGGANGNTIYF
TRBD1,TRBV2,TRBJ1-2,-,TGTGCCAGCAGTAGCGGACAGGGTCAAGCCTATGGCTACACCTTC,CASSSGQGQAYGYTF
TRBD1,TRBV2,TRBJ1-2,once,TGTGCCAGCAGTCGACAGGGGTCGAGTGGCTACACCTTC,CASSRQGSSGYTF
-,TRBV7-9,TRBJ2-3,-,TGTGCCAGCAGCTTAGATACTTATCAAGATACGCAGTATTTT,CASSLDTYQDTQYF
-,TRBV28,TRBJ1-1,-,TGTGCCAGCAGGACCGCAGGGAATAGGGACACTGAAGCTTTCTTT,CASRTAGNRDTEAFF
-,TRBV19,TRBJ2-3,-,TGTGCCAGTAGTGTAGAGGGCTTAACAGATACGCAGTATTTT,CASSVEGLTDTQYF
-,TRBV28,TRBJ1-5,-,TGTGCCAGCAGTTTAACCCAGGACAGAAGACAGCATTTT,CASSLTQDRRQHF
-,TRBV3-1/TRBV3-2,TRBJ2-2,-,TGTGCCAGCAGCCAAGGAGGGGGAGTGGCCGGGGAGCTGTTTTTT,CASSQGGGVAGELFF
-,TRBV19,TRBJ2-1,-,TGTGCCAGTAGTGAGGCCAGGGGCTCCTACAATGAGCAGTTCTTC,CASSEARGSYNEQFF
-,TRBV5-1,TRBJ1-4,-,TGCGCCAGCAGCCCACAGGCAACTAATGAAAAACTGTTTTTT,CASSPQATNEKLFF
-,TRBV5-1,TRBJ1-1,once,TGCGCCAGCAGCTTGGACATAGGGAGGAGAACTGAAGCTTTCTTT,CASSLDIGRRTEAFF
TRBD1,TRBV28,TRBJ1-2,-,TGTGCCAGCAGTGAGATCTCTCGGACAGGGCCCCTGTATGGCTACACCTTC,CASSEISRTGPLYGYTF
-,TRBV4-1,TRBJ1-5,-,TGCGCCAGCAGCCACGGGGGTCAGCCCCAGCATTTT,CASSHGGQPQHF
-,TRBV3-1/TRBV3-2,TRBJ2-7,-,TGTGCCAGCAGCCCACGCCGAGGGCGCGGGTACGAGCAGTACTTC,CASSPRRGRGYEQYF
TRBD1,TRBV18,TRBJ1-6,-,TGTGCCAGCTCACCGACAGGGGATAATTCACCCCTCCACTTT,CASSPTGDNSPLHF
-,TRBV28,TRBJ1-3,-,TGTGCCAGCAGTTCATATATAGCCAGTAAACTCTCTGGAAACACCATATATTTT,CASSSYIASKLSGNTIYF
-,TRBV7-3,TRBJ2-3,-,TGTGCCAGCAGCTTAGCTAAGAGCGGTAACACAGATACGCAGTATTTT,CASSLAKSGNTDTQYF
-,TRBV12-2,TRBJ1-2,once,TGTGCAAGTCGCTTAGGGGACTCTGACAGAAACTATGGCTACACCTTC,CASRLGDSDRNYGYTF
TRBD1,TRBV5-1,TRBJ1-2,-,TGCGCCAGCGCCTCCGGGGACAGGGAACCGGGGGGCTACACCTTC,CASASGDREPGGYTF
-,TRBV5-4,TRBJ1-2,-,TGTGCCAGCAGCTCGGCCTACGGACAGTCTAACTATGGCTACACCTTC,CASSSAYGQSNYGYTF
TRBD2,TRBV9,TRBJ2-5,-,TGTGCCAGCAGCGTGGGACTAGCGGGGGGCCCCCACCAAGAGACCCAGTACTTC,CASSVGLAGGPHQETQYF
TRBD2,TRBV3-1/TRBV3-2,TRBJ2-1,-,TGTGCCAGCAGCCAAGCGAGCGGGGGGCCGAAGAATGAGCAGTTCTTC,CASSQASGGPKNEQFF
-,TRBV6-5,TRBJ1-2,-,TGTGCCAGCAGTTACTACGGGAGTCCGGGCTATGGCTACACCTTC,CASSYYGSPGYGYTF
-,TRBV6-2/TRBV6-3,TRBJ1-1,few,TGTGCCAGCAGTTATAATGACAGGACAGCTGAAGCTTTCTTT,CASSYNDRTAEAFF
-,TRBV6-1,TRBJ2-1,-,TGTGCCAGCAGTGACGACAGAACGGTGTACAATGAGCAGTTCTTC,CASSDDRTVYNEQFF
TRBD1,TRBV27,TRBJ1-6,-,TGTGCCAGCAGTTGGCAAAACAGGGGCGGTAATTCACCCCTCCACTTT,CASSWQNRGGNSPLHF
-,TRBV7-7,TRBJ2-1,-,TGTGCTAGCAGCTTAGAGGGTCAGGGGTACAATGAGCAGTTCTTC,CASSLEGQGYNEQFF
-,TRBV28,TRBJ1-3,-,TGTGCCTCTCGCAGGGAAAACACCATATATTTT,CASRRENTIYF
-,TRBV19,TRBJ1-5,once,TGTGCCAGTAGTATAGATAGGAGGGCTGGCCAGCCCCAGCATTTT,CASSIDRRAGQPQHF
-,TRBV14,TRBJ1-1,-,TGTGCCAGCAGCCAAGTTTTCGGGAACACTGAAGCTTTCTTT,CASSQVFGNTEAFF
-,TRBV7-2,TRBJ1-5,-,TGTGCCAGCAGCCTAAGCAATCAGCCCCAGCATTTT,CASSLSNQPQHF
TRBD2,TRBV3-1/TRBV3-2,TRBJ2-3,-,TGTGCCAGCAGCCCGGGGGGGGGTACGCAGTATTTT,CASSPGGGTQYF
TRBD2,TRBV6-5,TRBJ2-5,once,TGTGCCATCCCCAGGACTAGCGGTCACCAAGAGACCCAGTACTTC,CAIPRTSGHQETQYF
TRBD1,TRBV27,TRBJ1-6,-,TGTGCCAGCAGTTTGACAGGGGGGTCGCCACCCCTCCACTTT,CASSLTGGSPPLHF
TRBD1,TRBV2,TRBJ1-6,-,TGTGCCAGCAGTGCTTCGGGACAGGGGAATTCACCCCTCCACTTT,CASSASGQGNSPLHF
-,TRBV5-1,TRBJ2-5,-,TGCGCCAGCAGCCCGTCGGGAGCAACGCAAGAGACCCAGTACTTC,CASSPSGATQETQYF